These T cell receptor beta chains were read from a single sample in a study of response to subunit inactivated influenza vaccine. TCRdb itself ran the RT-PCR reads through MiXCR, one entry per CDR3 protein. The sample holds 500,000 to 600,000 distinct CDR3 sequences, 6% to 9% seen once. The sample consisted of PBMCs from blood, taken around 25 months after vaccination. The receptors stem from a man aged 50-75 years who received an inactivated influenza vaccine. Each CDR3 is given with its conserved first and last residue. D genes are given only for firm matches. Clone sizes are given selectively: once, few, many, or a class where the clone is expanded.

clone_size,j_call,v_call,d_call,cdr3_aa,cdr3_nt
many,TRBJ2-3,TRBV9,TRBD1,CASSVGTGVSTDTQYF,TGTGCCAGCAGCGTAGGGACAGGGGTTTCCACAGATACGCAGTATTTT
many,TRBJ2-7,TRBV5-1,.,CASSSLPGGEGFYEQYF,TGCGCCAGCAGCTCCCTCCCGGGGGGCGAGGGTTTCTACGAGCAGTACTTC
many,TRBJ1-1,TRBV27,.,CASSLNGRQGSAFF,TGTGCCAGCAGTTTAAATGGGAGACAAGGTTCGGCTTTCTTT
many,TRBJ2-1,TRBV5-6,.,CASSLFRNEQFF,TGTGCCAGCAGCTTGTTCCGCAATGAGCAGTTCTTC
few,TRBJ2-2,TRBV6-1,.,CASRGVWTGELFF,TGTGCCAGCAGGGGAGTATGGACCGGGGAGCTGTTTTTT
.,TRBJ2-7,TRBV7-9,.,CASEGTYEQYF,TGTGCCAGCGAGGGTACCTACGAGCAGTACTTC
few,TRBJ2-7,TRBV9,.,CASSGGQGLLAAFGEQYF,TGTGCCAGCAGCGGGGGACAGGGATTACTAGCGGCGTTCGGGGAGCAGTACTTC
few,TRBJ1-2,TRBV9,TRBD1,CASSVEGQGNYGYTF,TGTGCCAGCAGCGTAGAGGGACAGGGGAACTATGGCTACACCTTC
many,TRBJ2-7,TRBV20-1,TRBD2,CSARDGGGRYEQYF,TGCAGTGCTAGAGATGGTGGCGGGAGGTACGAGCAGTACTTC
few,TRBJ1-1,TRBV7-3,.,CASSPTWDFLGSTEAFF,TGTGCCAGCAGCCCAACGTGGGATTTCCTAGGGTCAACTGAAGCTTTCTTT
many,TRBJ2-3,TRBV5-1,.,CASSLDGAGSTDTQYF,TGCGCCAGCAGCTTGGACGGGGCAGGGAGCACAGATACGCAGTATTTT
few,TRBJ2-1,TRBV14,TRBD2,CASTLAVGDNEQFF,TGTGCCAGCACCCTAGCGGTCGGGGACAATGAGCAGTTCTTC
.,TRBJ2-5,TRBV29-1,.,CSVAGDQQSETQYF,TGCAGCGTTGCCGGCGACCAGCAATCGGAGACCCAGTACTTC
many,TRBJ2-3,TRBV9,.,CASSPRADTQYF,TGTGCCAGCAGCCCCAGGGCAGATACGCAGTATTTT
.,TRBJ2-1,TRBV5-5,.,CASIGPIYNEQFF,TGTGCCAGCATCGGACCCATTTACAATGAGCAGTTCTTC
few,TRBJ2-7,TRBV11-1,.,CASSLESSGSSEQYF,TGTGCCAGCAGCTTAGAGTCTTCCGGTTCCTCCGAGCAGTACTTC
.,TRBJ1-5,TRBV12-3/TRBV12-4,TRBD1,CASSPSGQGSQPQHF,TGTGCCAGCAGTCCATCGGGACAGGGAAGTCAGCCCCAGCATTTT
.,TRBJ1-1,TRBV4-3,.,CASSQVTGSPETEAFF,TGCGCCAGCAGCCAAGTCACCGGGTCCCCTGAGACTGAAGCTTTCTTT
few,TRBJ2-5,TRBV11-2,.,CASSLGAAGAIQETQYF,TGTGCCAGCAGCCTCGGGGCGGCGGGCGCGATACAAGAGACCCAGTACTTC
many,TRBJ2-1,TRBV6-1,.,CASRRTGTAGNEQFF,TGTGCCAGCAGACGGACCGGGACGGCGGGCAATGAGCAGTTCTTC
.,TRBJ2-6,TRBV3-1,.,CASSQMLGSRGGSGANVLTF,TGTGCCAGCAGCCAAATGCTTGGTTCCAGGGGAGGTTCTGGGGCCAACGTCCTGACTTTC
.,TRBJ2-7,TRBV14,TRBD1,CASSPPGTGALKQYF,TGTGCCAGCAGCCCACCCGGGACAGGGGCCTTGAAGCAGTACTTC
few,TRBJ2-5,TRBV2,.,CASGDNQETQYF,TGTGCCAGCGGGGACAACCAAGAGACCCAGTACTTC
.,TRBJ2-7,TRBV7-9,TRBD1,CASSLGQKLTYEQYF,TGTGCCAGCAGCTTGGGACAGAAATTGACCTACGAGCAGTACTTC
.,TRBJ1-1,TRBV4-1,.,CASSQLGLENTEAFF,TGCGCCAGCAGCCAACTGGGACTGGAGAACACTGAAGCTTTCTTT
.,TRBJ2-1,TRBV7-2,TRBD2,CASSFHPLAVLYNEQFF,TGTGCCAGCAGCTTTCACCCTCTAGCGGTATTATACAATGAGCAGTTCTTC
many,TRBJ2-2,TRBV12-3/TRBV12-4,.,CASSPGRGELFF,TGTGCCAGCAGTCCGGGCCGGGGGGAGCTGTTTTTT
many,TRBJ2-7,TRBV28,.,CASLGEAPGEQYF,TGTGCCAGTTTGGGGGAGGCCCCTGGTGAGCAGTACTTC
.,TRBJ2-3,TRBV3-1,.,CATSQKGGWADTQYF,TGTGCCACCAGCCAGAAGGGCGGTTGGGCAGATACGCAGTATTTT
few,TRBJ2-7,TRBV27,TRBD1,CASSSTETGSYEQYF,TGTGCCAGCAGTTCGACCGAGACAGGGTCCTACGAGCAGTACTTC
.,TRBJ2-5,TRBV5-6,.,CASSFGTPQETQYF,TGTGCCAGCAGCTTCGGGACACCTCAAGAGACCCAGTACTTC
many,TRBJ2-1,TRBV9,.,CASSVRGTLNNEQFF,TGTGCCAGCAGCGTACGCGGGACTTTAAACAATGAGCAGTTCTTC
few,TRBJ2-1,TRBV29-1,.,CSVAKGKNEQFF,TGCAGCGTCGCAAAAGGGAAAAATGAGCAGTTCTTC
many,TRBJ2-1,TRBV24-1,.,CATSDTGYLGNEQFF,TGTGCCACCAGTGACACAGGGTATTTGGGTAATGAGCAGTTCTTC
many,TRBJ2-4,TRBV20-1,.,CSAQTRAKNIQYF,TGCAGTGCTCAGACCAGGGCCAAAAACATTCAGTACTTC
few,TRBJ2-2,TRBV19,.,CASSIRWTRSAGELFF,TGTGCCAGTAGTATACGGTGGACTCGCTCCGCGGGGGAGCTGTTTTTT
few,TRBJ1-5,TRBV27,.,CASSLWMPTGDSNQPQHF,TGTGCCAGCAGTTTATGGATGCCCACGGGGGATAGCAATCAGCCCCAGCATTTT
.,TRBJ2-3,TRBV29-1,.,CSVGGRNTATQYF,TGCAGCGTTGGAGGGAGGAACACAGCTACGCAGTATTTT
.,TRBJ2-3,TRBV29-1,.,CSVTSRLNADTQYF,TGCAGCGTTACCTCGAGGTTGAACGCAGATACGCAGTATTTT
.,TRBJ2-3,TRBV4-3,TRBD2,CASSQGASGSPDTQYF,TGCGCCAGCAGCCAAGGGGCTAGCGGGAGTCCAGATACGCAGTATTTT
.,TRBJ2-7,TRBV4-2,TRBD2,CASSPRGGGVYEQYF,TGTGCCAGCAGCCCGAGGGGCGGGGGAGTCTACGAGCAGTACTTC
.,TRBJ2-1,TRBV6-5,.,CASSYIQGRNEQFF,TGTGCCAGCAGTTACATACAGGGGAGGAATGAGCAGTTCTTC
many,TRBJ2-3,TRBV10-3,.,CAIREGGGVTDTQYF,TGTGCCATCAGGGAGGGGGGGGGCGTCACAGATACGCAGTATTTT
.,TRBJ1-1,TRBV9,.,CASSVSGTPVTEAFF,TGTGCCAGCAGCGTCTCCGGGACCCCCGTGACTGAAGCTTTCTTT
many,TRBJ2-1,TRBV7-9,.,CASSLFAGEQFF,TGTGCCAGCAGCTTATTTGCGGGTGAGCAGTTCTTC
few,TRBJ1-1,TRBV7-8,.,CASSLGTLYTEAFF,TGTGCCAGCAGCTTAGGGACACTCTACACTGAAGCTTTCTTT
once,TRBJ2-1,TRBV5-5,TRBD1,CASSWGTVGYNEQFF,TGTGCCAGCAGCTGGGGGACAGTCGGGTATAATGAGCAGTTCTTC
many,TRBJ2-5,TRBV7-2,.,CASSASRETQYF,TGTGCCAGCAGCGCCTCTCGTGAGACCCAGTACTTC
few,TRBJ1-1,TRBV25-1,TRBD1,CASGQGANTEAFF,TGTGCCAGCGGACAGGGGGCGAACACTGAAGCTTTCTTT
many,TRBJ2-7,TRBV7-2,TRBD2,CASSTPTSGGFYEQYF,TGTGCCAGCAGCACACCCACTAGCGGGGGGTTTTACGAGCAGTACTTC
.,TRBJ2-7,TRBV20-1,TRBD2,CSALLAGDYEQYF,TGCAGTGCTTTACTAGCGGGGGACTACGAGCAGTACTTC
few,TRBJ2-1,TRBV5-1,TRBD2,CASSVGTSGHWDNEQFF,TGCGCCAGCTCCGTAGGGACTAGCGGTCACTGGGACAATGAGCAGTTCTTC
many,TRBJ2-2,TRBV7-3,.,CASSLTGSGSTGELFF,TGTGCCAGCAGCTTAACCGGCTCCGGGAGCACCGGGGAGCTGTTTTTT
few,TRBJ2-3,TRBV11-2,.,CASSRGGYFTDTQYF,TGTGCCAGCAGTCGTGGGGGTTATTTTACAGATACGCAGTATTTT
.,TRBJ2-5,TRBV27,.,CASSLVWGETQYF,TGTGCCAGCAGTTTAGTTTGGGGAGAGACCCAGTACTTC
few,TRBJ1-6,TRBV16,.,CASSQSTNSPLHF,TGTGCCAGCAGCCAATCTACGAATTCACCCCTCCACTTT
many,TRBJ2-1,TRBV25-1,.,CASSDSGPLSYNEQFF,TGTGCCAGCAGTGACTCGGGACCCCTTTCCTACAATGAGCAGTTCTTC
few,TRBJ2-2,TRBV10-3,.,CAINKDRTAGELFF,TGTGCCATCAACAAGGACAGAACAGCCGGGGAGCTGTTTTTT
few,TRBJ2-7,TRBV6-5,.,CASSYSWVAEQYF,TGTGCCAGCAGTTACTCGTGGGTAGCGGAGCAGTACTTC
few,TRBJ1-1,TRBV12-5,TRBD1,CASGSDRVAFF,TGTGCTAGTGGTTCCGACAGGGTCGCTTTCTTT